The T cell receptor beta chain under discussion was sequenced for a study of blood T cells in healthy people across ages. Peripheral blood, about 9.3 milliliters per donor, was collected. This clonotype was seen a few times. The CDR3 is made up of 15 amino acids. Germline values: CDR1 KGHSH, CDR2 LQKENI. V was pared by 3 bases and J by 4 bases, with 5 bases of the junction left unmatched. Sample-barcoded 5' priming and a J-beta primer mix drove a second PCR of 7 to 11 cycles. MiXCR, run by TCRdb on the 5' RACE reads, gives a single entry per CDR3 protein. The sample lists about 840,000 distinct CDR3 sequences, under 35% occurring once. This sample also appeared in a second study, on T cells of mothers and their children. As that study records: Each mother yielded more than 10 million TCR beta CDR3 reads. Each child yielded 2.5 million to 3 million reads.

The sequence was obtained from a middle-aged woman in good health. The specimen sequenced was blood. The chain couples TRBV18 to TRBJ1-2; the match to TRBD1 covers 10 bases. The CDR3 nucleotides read TGTGCCAGCTCACCCAGCGGGACAGGGGCCTATGGCTACACCTTC. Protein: CASSPSGTGAYGYTF.